The rows below give T cell receptor beta chains drawn from one sample of a study of blood T cells in healthy people across ages. TCRdb re-called the 5' RACE reads with MiXCR, one entry per CDR3 protein. This sample has approximately 1.5 million distinct CDR3 sequences, with almost 35% found just once. The specimen was blood. The receptors were gathered from a woman in her twenties or thirties in good health. The CDR3 runs from the conserved cysteine through the conserved F or W. Each record gives: D gene, V gene, clone size, J gene, CDR3 protein, CDR3 DNA. A D gene is named only where the DNA matches it firmly. Some rows mark clone size as missing; the rest say once, few, many or name a class of expanded clone.

.	TRBV9	.	TRBJ2-2	CASSVVGGDHGELFF	TGTGCCAGCAGCGTAGTTGGAGGGGACCACGGGGAGCTGTTTTTT
.	TRBV15	.	TRBJ2-1	CATSRDPGNNEQFF	TGTGCCACCAGCAGAGACCCAGGGAACAATGAGCAGTTCTTC
.	TRBV18	.	TRBJ2-7	CASSPQDMGEQYF	TGTGCCAGCTCACCGCAAGATATGGGCGAGCAGTACTTC
TRBD1	TRBV27	few	TRBJ1-5	CASSVDRGIQPQHF	TGTGCCAGCAGTGTAGACAGGGGTATTCAGCCCCAGCATTTT
TRBD2	TRBV7-9	.	TRBJ2-1	CASSWGLWERDEQFF	TGTGCCAGCAGCTGGGGACTATGGGAGCGCGATGAGCAGTTCTTC
.	TRBV30	few	TRBJ2-7	CAGGRGHEQYF	TGTGCCGGGGGTCGGGGCCACGAGCAGTACTTC
.	TRBV29-1	few	TRBJ1-1	CSVRPGKQEAFF	TGCAGCGTCCGGCCGGGCAAACAGGAAGCTTTCTTT
.	TRBV28	few	TRBJ2-7	CASSSGPGDRDSYGQYF	TGTGCCAGCAGTTCGGGGCCAGGGGATCGGGACTCCTACGGGCAGTACTTC
.	TRBV29-1	many	TRBJ2-7	CSVSKGLTNYEQYF	TGCAGCGTTAGCAAGGGTCTCACGAACTACGAGCAGTACTTC
TRBD2	TRBV10-3	few	TRBJ2-5	CAISGGRGQVETQYF	TGTGCCATCAGTGGCGGGAGGGGGCAGGTGGAGACCCAGTACTTC
TRBD1	TRBV5-1	.	TRBJ1-6	CASSPDRVDNSPLHF	TGCGCCAGCAGCCCGGACAGGGTGGATAATTCACCCCTCCACTTT
.	TRBV7-9	.	TRBJ2-7	CASSSSQGMAREQYF	TGTGCCAGCAGCTCCAGCCAGGGAATGGCTCGAGAGCAGTACTTC
TRBD2	TRBV7-2	few	TRBJ2-7	CASSHFESSGSGEQYF	TGTGCCAGCAGCCACTTTGAGTCTAGCGGTTCTGGCGAGCAGTACTTC
.	TRBV3-1	.	TRBJ2-3	CASSARGTDTQYF	TGTGCCAGCAGCGCACGAGGGACAGATACGCAGTATTTT
.	TRBV7-6	few	TRBJ2-1	CASSLELDRPHNKQFF	TGTGCCAGCAGCTTGGAACTAGACCGCCCCCACAATAAGCAGTTCTTC
TRBD1	TRBV24-1	.	TRBJ2-1	CATRPPRDRETHISYNEQFF	TGTGCCACCAGACCACCCCGGGACAGGGAAACACATATCTCCTACAATGAGCAGTTCTTC
.	TRBV20-1	.	TRBJ2-5	CGARAPQETQYF	TGCGGTGCTAGAGCGCCCCAAGAGACCCAGTACTTC
TRBD2	TRBV29-1	few	TRBJ2-7	CSVSTIGRTGPGTSLLGEGYEQYF	TGCAGCGTTTCAACTATCGGGCGGACGGGTCCCGGGACTAGCCTACTGGGGGAGGGATACGAGCAGTACTTC
.	TRBV20-1	few	TRBJ2-7	CSARDPRVGYEQYF	TGCAGTGCTAGAGATCCCAGGGTTGGATACGAGCAGTACTTC
TRBD2	TRBV7-8	.	TRBJ2-7	CASSFHELAVYEQYF	TGTGCCAGCAGCTTTCACGAACTAGCGGTCTACGAGCAGTACTTC
.	TRBV28	.	TRBJ2-1	CASSFQDPYNEQFF	TGTGCTAGCAGTTTTCAGGACCCCTACAATGAGCAGTTCTTC
.	TRBV18	many	TRBJ2-5	CASSPRRGETQYF	TGTGCCAGCAGCCCACGGAGGGGAGAGACCCAGTACTTC
TRBD2	TRBV6-1	.	TRBJ2-7	CASSEKRLADSYELYF	TGTGCCAGCAGTGAAAAAAGACTAGCGGACTCCTACGAGCTGTACTTC
.	TRBV20-1	.	TRBJ2-7	CSAKPGNSYEQYF	TGCAGTGCTAAGCCGGGGAACTCCTACGAGCAGTACTTC
.	TRBV12-3/TRBV12-4	few	TRBJ2-3	CASSPINTDTQYF	TGTGCCAGCAGTCCTATTAACACAGATACGCAGTATTTT
TRBD1	TRBV10-3	few	TRBJ1-1	CATQNRGQGVGTEAFF	TGTGCCACCCAAAACCGGGGACAGGGAGTCGGGACTGAAGCTTTCTTT
.	TRBV27	.	TRBJ1-2	CASAQGQNYGYTF	TGTGCCAGCGCCCAGGGGCAGAACTATGGCTACACCTTC
TRBD2	TRBV6-6	.	TRBJ2-3	CASSGGVLAGTQYF	TGTGCCAGCAGTGGCGGGGTGCTAGCGGGTACGCAGTATTTT
TRBD2	TRBV20-1	.	TRBJ2-7	CSARDRSSGGTYEQYF	TGCAGTGCTAGAGATCGCTCTAGCGGGGGGACCTACGAGCAGTACTTC
TRBD2	TRBV20-1	few	TRBJ2-7	CSARDKGGLAALEGAYEQYF	TGCAGTGCTAGAGATAAGGGGGGACTAGCGGCCCTCGAGGGGGCCTACGAGCAGTACTTC
.	TRBV7-6	few	TRBJ1-1	CASSLGGRGRAIPAEAFF	TGTGCCAGCAGCTTAGGGGGACGCGGCAGGGCCATCCCCGCTGAAGCTTTCTTT
.	TRBV7-9	.	TRBJ2-4	CASSSSEMGNIQYF	TGTGCCAGCAGCTCGAGCGAGATGGGTAACATTCAGTACTTC